What follows are 22 T cell receptor beta chains derived from one specimen sequenced in a study of blood T cells in healthy people across ages. Combining a sample-barcoded 5' primer with a J-beta primer mix, a second PCR ran for roughly 7 to 12 cycles. TCRdb re-called the 5' RACE reads through MiXCR, storing one row per CDR3 protein. The sample lists about 1,800,000 distinct CDR3 sequences; over 25% were seen once. Sequencing was carried out using blood. The receptor set was obtained from a woman aged 25 to 39 in good health.

This chain uses TRBV15 with TRBJ1-2; maybe TRBD1 (5 bases). Trimming cost V 0 bases and J 7 bases, with 15 bases left between them. Germline V lookup: CDR1 LNHNV, CDR2 YYDKDF (reference sequence). The CDR3 contains 15 residues. In DNA, the CDR3 is TGTGCCACCAGCAGAGATCTGGGGCAGGGTCGTGGCTACACCTTC. Its translation: CATSRDLGQGRGYTF.

V usage is TRBV19 and J usage is TRBJ2-7, with no clear D. This CDR3 contains 14 residues. Germline-derived CDR1 and CDR2 are LNHDA and SQIVND (reference sequence). V was cut by 2 bases and J by 0 bases, with 8 bases left in between. CDR3 region: CASSISSSSYEQYF. DNA of the CDR3: TGTGCCAGTAGTATATCCTCGAGCTCCTACGAGCAGTACTTC.

This clonotype was counted once. The rearrangement joins TRBV4-3 to TRBJ1-4; 8 bases are shared with TRBD1. The ends lost 3 bases at V and 7 bases at J; junction bases unmatched: 7. CDR3 length: 15 residues. The germline V gene has CDR1 LGHNA and CDR2 YSLEER. The CDR3 DNA follows: TGCGCCAGCAGCCAGTGGCAGGGGGCTACTGAAAAACTGTTTTTT. This gives the protein CASSQWQGATEKLFF.

This clonotype was detected ten times or more. CDR3 bases: TGTGCCAGCAGTGGACTAGCGGGCTCCTACGAGCAGTACTTC. It codes for CASSGLAGSYEQYF. The chain has TRBV2 and TRBJ2-7, with 10 positions matching TRBD2. The CDR3 consists of 14 residues. Germline assignment: CDR1 SNHLY and CDR2 FYNNEI. V was clipped by 4 bases and J by 0 bases; unmatched bases: 0. Drawing the rest from reference TRBV2 and TRBJ2-7, the complete variable domain is EPEVTQTPSHQVTQMGQEVILRCVPISNHLYFYWYRQILGQKVEFLVSFYNNEISEKSEIFDDQFSVERPDGSNFTLKIRSTKLEDSAMYFCASSGLAGSYEQYFGPGTRLTVT.

Comments on this clonotype: A read error may be the cause here, since a much bigger clone is one base away. V and J are TRBV10-3 and TRBJ2-1; D is unresolved. With 0 bases removed from V and 5 bases from J, the gap between germline ends came to 8 bases. The CDR3 totals 14 residues. The germline V gene has CDR1 ENHRY and CDR2 SYGVKD. The DNA of the CDR3 is TGTGCCATCAGTGAGTCAGGCCCAGACAATGAGCAGTTCTTC. This gives the protein CAISESGPDNEQFF.

The chain combines TRBV15 with TRBJ2-2; D might be TRBD1 (5 bases). The CDR3 covers 14 residues. Trimming took 5 bases from V and 0 from J, leaving 7 bases between them. Germline V CDR1 and CDR2: LNHNV, YYDKDF (reference sequence). As DNA, the CDR3 is TGTGCCACCAGCCGGACAACGAACACCGGGGAGCTGTTTTTT. This translates into CATSRTTNTGELFF.

The V gene is TRBV5-1, the J gene TRBJ2-5; D not resolved. There are 14 residues in the CDR3. Trimming shortened V by 2 bases and J by 2 bases, and 10 bases separated the two germline ends. Germline lookup yields CDR1 SGHRS and CDR2 YFSETQ. The CDR3 nucleotides read TGCGCCAGCAGCTTACCCCAAGGACAAGAGACCCAGTACTTC. Protein sequence: CASSLPQGQETQYF.

The rearrangement joins TRBV20-1 to TRBJ2-1, with D tentatively TRBD2 (5 bases). This CDR3 comprises 15 residues. V was trimmed by 5 bases and J by 7 bases, leaving 21 bases between them. Germline V gene data show CDR1 as DFQATT and CDR2 as SNEGSKA (reference sequence). CDR3: CSAGDPSSPTNEQFF. The CDR3 coding sequence is TGCAGTGCTGGGGATCCTAGCTCCCCCACAAATGAGCAGTTCTTC.

This CDR3 is CSATTSGIPSTDTQYF. The CDR3 region has the DNA TGCAGTGCGACAACTTCCGGGATACCCAGCACAGATACGCAGTATTTT. The chain carries TRBV20-1 and TRBJ2-3, with TRBD2 as a possible D gene (5 bases). The CDR3 is made up of 16 amino acids. Trimming shortened V by 6 bases and J by 0 bases, and 19 bases separated the two germline ends. Germline V lookup: CDR1 DFQATT, CDR2 SNEGSKA (reference sequence).

In its sample, this clonotype was seen a few times. J is TRBJ2-3 and V is TRBV5-1; 8 bases are shared with TRBD2. Germline values: CDR1 SGHRS, CDR2 YFSETQ. V gave up 0 bases and J gave up 1 base; unmatched junction bases: 4. CDR3 length: 16 residues. CDR3 protein: CASSLASAGGTDTQYF. CDR3 DNA sequence: TGCGCCAGCAGCTTGGCCTCAGCGGGGGGCACAGATACGCAGTATTTT.

The chain carries TRBV6-2 or TRBV6-3 and TRBJ2-7; 7 nucleotides match TRBD1. V shed 6 bases and J 5 bases; nucleotides not matched to a gene: 10. The CDR3 consists of 14 residues. Germline CDR1 and CDR2: MNHEY and SVGEGT. In DNA, the CDR3 is TGTGCCAGCAGCCCAGGGACAGAACTCGACGAGCAGTACTTC. Its translation: CASSPGTELDEQYF.

This clonotype appeared many times. The chain recombines TRBV20-1 with TRBJ2-3; D is unclear. CDR3 size: 14 residues. CDR1 DFQATT and CDR2 SNEGSKA come from the germline V gene (reference sequence). The germline V and J ends were trimmed by 1 base and 2 bases, with 10 bases remaining between them. CDR3 nucleotide sequence: TGCAGTGCTAGAGCGGGCGGTAACACAGATACGCAGTATTTT. Protein: CSARAGGNTDTQYF.

V is TRBV5-1 and J is TRBJ2-5; a possible D gene is TRBD2 (6 bases). V lost 4 bases to trimming and J lost 3 bases, with 19 bases between them. CDR1 and CDR2 from the germline V gene are SGHRS and YFSETQ. The CDR3 is 16 amino acids. The CDR3 nucleotides read TGCGCCAGCAGCCCTGGACACTCCGGGGGAAAAGAGACCCAGTACTTC. Its translation: CASSPGHSGGKETQYF.

The chain recombines TRBV7-2 with TRBJ2-5; tentative D call: TRBD1 (5 bases). Looked up from germline, CDR1 is SGHTA and CDR2 is FQGNSA. CDR3 length: 16 amino acids. Trimming took off 5 bases at V and 1 base at J, with 17 bases between the two ends. In nucleotides, the CDR3 is TGTGCCAGCAGCACGACAGCTCAAGGGGTCCAAGAGACCCAGTACTTC. The encoded protein is CASSTTAQGVQETQYF.

As to this clonotype: A read error is possible here, since a much larger clone lies one base away. Likely a read error: the CDR3 ends without its conserved phenylalanine or tryptophan. The chain joins TRBV20-1 to TRBJ2-5; D remains ambiguous. Trimming pared 7 bases from V and 3 bases from J, leaving 9 bases between. CDR3 length: 11 amino acids. CDR1 is DFQATT, CDR2 SNEGSKA, per germline (reference sequence). The chain's CDR3 is CSVVAEETQYC. CDR3 in DNA: TGCAGTGTGGTGGCGGAAGAGACCCAGTACTGC.

Here the CDR3 DNA reads TGTGCCAGCAGCGCGGGACAGGGGGCGACTTTCTTT. Protein sequence: CASSAGQGATFF. This chain uses TRBV9 with TRBJ1-1; 12 bases map to TRBD1. CDR1 SGDLS and CDR2 YYNGEE come from the germline V gene. V trimming: 3 bases; J trimming: 12 bases; junction bases outside the gene matches: 3. The CDR3 covers 12 residues.

Concerning this clonotype: At one end the junction does not follow the germline gene, possibly because of a read error. The J gene is TRBJ2-3, the V gene TRBV5-6; D gene ambiguous. The CDR3 has 15 residues. Per germline, CDR1 SGHDT and CDR2 YYEEEE. The CDR3 protein is CASSFDRNRLDTQYF. DNA for the CDR3: TGCGCCAGCAGCTTTGATCGAAATCGTCTGGATACGCAGTATTTT.

This clonotype has ten or more counts. The chain is built from TRBV20-1 and TRBJ1-1; D is unresolved. The CDR3 covers 12 residues. CDR1 and CDR2 (germline): DFQATT, SNEGSKA (reference sequence). V was shortened by 3 bases and J by 3 bases, with 8 bases between the two germline ends. The CDR3, as DNA: TGCAGTGCTAGGCAGTCTGACACTGAAGCTTTCTTT. This translates into CSARQSDTEAFF.

CDR3 amino acids: CASGLPESPLHF. CDR3 nucleotides: TGTGCTAGTGGTTTGCCTGAATCACCCCTCCACTTT. The chain couples TRBV12-5 to TRBJ1-6; D unresolved. The V and J ends lost 2 bases and 10 bases respectively, with 6 bases between them. The germline CDR1 and CDR2 sequences are LGHNT and FRNRAP. This CDR3 region has 12 residues.

This chain links TRBV7-9 with TRBJ1-2; no firm D call. The germline CDR1 and CDR2 sequences are SEHNR and FQNEAQ (reference sequence). The V gene lost 6 bases and the J gene lost 1 base, with 12 bases spanning the gap. The CDR3 has 14 amino acids. CDR3 DNA sequence: TGTGCCAGCAGATGGACGGGGAGTAACTATGGCTACACCTTC. Its protein product is CASRWTGSNYGYTF.

Only a few counts were recorded for this clonotype. CDR3 DNA sequence: TGCAGTGCCGCCCATAGCGGAATGCCCGGAGGGCCTAAGGTCCAGTACTTC. The encoded protein is CSAAHSGMPGGPKVQYF. This chain links TRBV20-1 with TRBJ2-7; D might be TRBD2 (6 bases). The V gene lost 6 bases and the J gene lost 10 bases, with 34 bases spanning the gap. CDR3 length: 17 amino acids. Germline V gene sequence: CDR1 DFQATT, CDR2 SNEGSKA (reference sequence).

This clonotype has just a few counts. The gene calls are TRBV3-1 and TRBJ1-5; D remains unclear. In germline, CDR1 is LGHDT, CDR2 YNNKEL (reference sequence). The CDR3 extends over 14 amino acids. Trimming removed 3 bases from V and 0 bases from J, with 6 bases in between. CDR3 bases: TGTGCCAGCAGCCAGTACGATAGCAATCAGCCCCAGCATTTT. Amino acids: CASSQYDSNQPQHF.